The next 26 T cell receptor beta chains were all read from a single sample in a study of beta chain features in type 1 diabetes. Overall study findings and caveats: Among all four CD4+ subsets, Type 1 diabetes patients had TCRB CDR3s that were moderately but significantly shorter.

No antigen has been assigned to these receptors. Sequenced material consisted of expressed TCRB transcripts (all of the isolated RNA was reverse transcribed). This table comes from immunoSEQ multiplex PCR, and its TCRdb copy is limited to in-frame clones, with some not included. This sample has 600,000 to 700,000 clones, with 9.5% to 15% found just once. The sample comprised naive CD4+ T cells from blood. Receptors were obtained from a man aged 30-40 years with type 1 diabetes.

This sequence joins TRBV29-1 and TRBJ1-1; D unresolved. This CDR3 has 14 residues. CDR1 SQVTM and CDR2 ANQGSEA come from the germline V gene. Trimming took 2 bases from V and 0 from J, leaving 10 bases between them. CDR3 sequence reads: CSVERGTMNTEAFF. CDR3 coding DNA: TGCAGCGTTGAACGGGGTACTATGAACACTGAAGCTTTCTTT.

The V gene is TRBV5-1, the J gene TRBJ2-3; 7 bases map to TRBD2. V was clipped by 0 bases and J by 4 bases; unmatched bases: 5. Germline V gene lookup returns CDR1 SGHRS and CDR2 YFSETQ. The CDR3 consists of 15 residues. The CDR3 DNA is TGCGCCAGCAGCTTGGGACTAGCTCATCCAGATACGCAGTATTTT. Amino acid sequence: CASSLGLAHPDTQYF.

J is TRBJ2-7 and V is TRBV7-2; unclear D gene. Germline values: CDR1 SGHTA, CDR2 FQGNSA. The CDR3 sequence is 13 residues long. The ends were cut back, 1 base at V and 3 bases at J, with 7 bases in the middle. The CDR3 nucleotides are TGTGCCAGCAGCTTAGTTGGCCACTACGAGCAGTACTTC. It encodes CASSLVGHYEQYF. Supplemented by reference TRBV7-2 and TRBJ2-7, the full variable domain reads GAGVSQSPSNKVTEKGKDVELRCDPISGHTALYWYRQSLGQGLEFLIYFQGNSAPDKSGLPSDRFSAERTGGSVSTLTIQRTQQEDSAVYLCASSLVGHYEQYFGPGTRLTVT.

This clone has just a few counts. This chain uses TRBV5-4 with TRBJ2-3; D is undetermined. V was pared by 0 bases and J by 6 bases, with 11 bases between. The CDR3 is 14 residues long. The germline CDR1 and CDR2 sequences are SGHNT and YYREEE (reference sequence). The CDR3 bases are TGTGCCAGCAGCTTGGCAGGCCTTAGGGATACGCAGTATTTT. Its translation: CASSLAGLRDTQYF.

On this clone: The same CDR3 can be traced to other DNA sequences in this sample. As DNA, the CDR3 is TGTGCCAGTAGTATAGACGGAGCCTACGAGCAGTACTTC. Its protein is CASSIDGAYEQYF. The chain couples TRBV19 to TRBJ2-7, with D unresolved. Germline CDR1 LNHDA, CDR2 SQIVND (reference sequence). The CDR3 runs 13 residues. Trimming took 0 bases from V and 2 from J, leaving 5 bases between them.

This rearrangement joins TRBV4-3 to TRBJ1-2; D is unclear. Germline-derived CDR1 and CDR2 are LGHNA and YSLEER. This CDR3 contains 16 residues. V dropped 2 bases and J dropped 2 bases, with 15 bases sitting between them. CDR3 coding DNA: TGCGCCAGCAGCCAATCCTTCCGGACGCCGAACTATGGCTACACCTTC. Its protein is CASSQSFRTPNYGYTF.

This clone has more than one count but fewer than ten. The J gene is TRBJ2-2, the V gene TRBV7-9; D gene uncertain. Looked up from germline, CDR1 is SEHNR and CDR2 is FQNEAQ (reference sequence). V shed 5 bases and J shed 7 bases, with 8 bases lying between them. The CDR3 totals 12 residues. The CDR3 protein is CASSLSLGELFF. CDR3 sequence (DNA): TGTGCCAGCAGCCTATCCCTCGGGGAGCTGTTTTTT.

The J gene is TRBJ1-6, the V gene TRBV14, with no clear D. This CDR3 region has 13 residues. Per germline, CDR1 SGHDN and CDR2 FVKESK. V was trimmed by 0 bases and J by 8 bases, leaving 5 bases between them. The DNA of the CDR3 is TGTGCCAGCAGCCAAGATCGTGATTCACCCCTCCACTTT. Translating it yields CASSQDRDSPLHF.

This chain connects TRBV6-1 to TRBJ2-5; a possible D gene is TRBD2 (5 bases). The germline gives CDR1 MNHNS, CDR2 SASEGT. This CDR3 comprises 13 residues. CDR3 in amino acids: CASGGHHQETQYF. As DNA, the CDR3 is TGTGCGTCCGGAGGTCATCATCAAGAGACCCAGTACTTC.

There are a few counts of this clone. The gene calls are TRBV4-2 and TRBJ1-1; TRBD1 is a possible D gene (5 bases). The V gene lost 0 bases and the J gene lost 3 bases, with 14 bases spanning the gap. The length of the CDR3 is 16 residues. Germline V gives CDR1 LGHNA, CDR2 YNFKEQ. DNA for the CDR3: TGTGCCAGCAGCCAAGATTGGGCCAGGGAGGACACTGAAGCTTTCTTT. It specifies CASSQDWAREDTEAFF.

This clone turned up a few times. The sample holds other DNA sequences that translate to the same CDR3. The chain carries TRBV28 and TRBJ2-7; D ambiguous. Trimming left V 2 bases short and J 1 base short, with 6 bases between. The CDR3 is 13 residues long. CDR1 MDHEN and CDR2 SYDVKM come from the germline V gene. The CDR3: CASSLVGSYEQYF. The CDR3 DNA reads TGTGCCAGCAGTTTAGTAGGTTCCTACGAGCAGTACTTC.

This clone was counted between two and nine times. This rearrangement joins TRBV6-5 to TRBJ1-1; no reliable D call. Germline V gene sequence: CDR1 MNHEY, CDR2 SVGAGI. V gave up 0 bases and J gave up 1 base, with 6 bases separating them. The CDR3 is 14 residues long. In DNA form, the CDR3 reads TGTGCCAGCAGTTACTCGTTAGCGAACACTGAAGCTTTCTTT. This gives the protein CASSYSLANTEAFF.

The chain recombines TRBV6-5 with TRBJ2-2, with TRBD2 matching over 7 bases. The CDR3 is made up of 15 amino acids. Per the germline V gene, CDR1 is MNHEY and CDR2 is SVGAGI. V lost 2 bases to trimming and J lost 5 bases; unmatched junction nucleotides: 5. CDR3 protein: CASSYRGGKTGELFF. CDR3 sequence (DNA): TGTGCCAGCAGTTACAGGGGAGGGAAGACCGGGGAGCTGTTTTTT.

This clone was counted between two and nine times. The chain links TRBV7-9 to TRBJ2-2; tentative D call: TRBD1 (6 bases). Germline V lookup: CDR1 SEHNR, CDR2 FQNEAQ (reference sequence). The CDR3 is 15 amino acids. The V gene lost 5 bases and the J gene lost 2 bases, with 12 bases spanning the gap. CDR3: CASSHRTENTGELFF. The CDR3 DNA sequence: TGTGCCAGCAGCCATAGGACAGAAAACACCGGGGAGCTGTTTTTT.

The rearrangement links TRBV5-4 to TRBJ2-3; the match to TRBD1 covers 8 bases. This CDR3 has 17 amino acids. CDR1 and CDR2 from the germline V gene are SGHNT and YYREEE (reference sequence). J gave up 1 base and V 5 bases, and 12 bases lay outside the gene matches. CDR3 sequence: CASRGQGRESGTDTQYF. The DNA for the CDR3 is TGTGCCAGCAGAGGACAGGGAAGAGAGAGCGGCACAGATACGCAGTATTTT.

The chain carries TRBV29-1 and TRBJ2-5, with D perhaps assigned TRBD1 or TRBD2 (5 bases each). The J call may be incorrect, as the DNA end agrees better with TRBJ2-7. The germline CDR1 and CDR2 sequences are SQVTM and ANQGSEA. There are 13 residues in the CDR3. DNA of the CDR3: TGCAGCGCCTACCGGGACGGGTCCTACGAGCAGTACTTC. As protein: CSAYRDGSYEQYF.

CDR3: CASSTGWGNEQFF. In DNA, the CDR3 is TGTGCCAGCAGTACGGGGTGGGGCAATGAGCAGTTCTTC. The J gene is TRBJ2-1, the V gene TRBV7-3, with D possibly being TRBD2 (5 bases). The ends were cut back, 6 bases at V and 6 bases at J, with 12 bases in the middle. Germline values: CDR1 SGHTA, CDR2 FQGTGA. There are 13 residues in the CDR3.

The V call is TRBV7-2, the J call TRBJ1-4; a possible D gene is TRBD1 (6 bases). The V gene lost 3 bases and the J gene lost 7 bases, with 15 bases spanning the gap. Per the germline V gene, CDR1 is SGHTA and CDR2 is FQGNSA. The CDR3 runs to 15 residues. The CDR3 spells CASSFVGHQFEKLFF. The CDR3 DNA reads TGTGCCAGCAGCTTCGTGGGACATCAATTTGAAAAACTGTTTTTT. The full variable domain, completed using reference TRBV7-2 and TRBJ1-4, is GAGVSQSPSNKVTEKGKDVELRCDPISGHTALYWYRQSLGQGLEFLIYFQGNSAPDKSGLPSDRFSAERTGGSVSTLTIQRTQQEDSAVYLCASSFVGHQFEKLFFGSGTQLSVL.

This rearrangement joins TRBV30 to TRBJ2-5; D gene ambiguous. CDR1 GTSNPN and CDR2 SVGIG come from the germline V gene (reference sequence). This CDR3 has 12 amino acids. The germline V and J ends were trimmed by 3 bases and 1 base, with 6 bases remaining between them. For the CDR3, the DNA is TGTGCCTGGAGCTACGTCCAAGAGACCCAGTACTTC. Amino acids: CAWSYVQETQYF.

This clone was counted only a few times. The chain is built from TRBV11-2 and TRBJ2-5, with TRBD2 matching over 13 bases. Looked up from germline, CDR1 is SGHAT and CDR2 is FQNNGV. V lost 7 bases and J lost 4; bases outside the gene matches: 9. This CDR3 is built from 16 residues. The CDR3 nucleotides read TGTGCCAGCACCGCACTAGCGGGGGGGCCCGCAGAGACCCAGTACTTC. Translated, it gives CASTALAGGPAETQYF.

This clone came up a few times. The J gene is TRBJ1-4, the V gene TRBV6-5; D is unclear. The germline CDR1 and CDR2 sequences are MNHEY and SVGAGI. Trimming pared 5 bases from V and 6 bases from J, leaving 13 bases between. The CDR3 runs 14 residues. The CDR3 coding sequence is TGTGCCAGCAGTCCATTGGCTCCGGATGAAAAACTGTTTTTT. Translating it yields CASSPLAPDEKLFF.

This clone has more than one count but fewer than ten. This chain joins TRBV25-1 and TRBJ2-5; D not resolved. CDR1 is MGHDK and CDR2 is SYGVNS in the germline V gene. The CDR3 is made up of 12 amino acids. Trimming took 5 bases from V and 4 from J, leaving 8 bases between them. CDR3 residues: CASSNPGETQYF. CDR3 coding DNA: TGTGCCAGCAGTAACCCGGGAGAGACCCAGTACTTC.

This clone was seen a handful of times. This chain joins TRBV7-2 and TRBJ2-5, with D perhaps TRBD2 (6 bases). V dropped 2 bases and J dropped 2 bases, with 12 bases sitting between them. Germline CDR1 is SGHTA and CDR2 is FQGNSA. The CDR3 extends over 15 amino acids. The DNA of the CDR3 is TGTGCCAGCAGCTTAACCGGGACTCGTCAAGAGACCCAGTACTTC. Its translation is CASSLTGTRQETQYF.

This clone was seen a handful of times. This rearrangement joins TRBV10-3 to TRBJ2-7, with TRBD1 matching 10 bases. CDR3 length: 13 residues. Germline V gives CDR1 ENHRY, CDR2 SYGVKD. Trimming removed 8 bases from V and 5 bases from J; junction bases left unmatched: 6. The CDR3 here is CAIQGTGADEQYF. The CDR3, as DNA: TGTGCCATCCAAGGGACAGGGGCTGACGAGCAGTACTTC.

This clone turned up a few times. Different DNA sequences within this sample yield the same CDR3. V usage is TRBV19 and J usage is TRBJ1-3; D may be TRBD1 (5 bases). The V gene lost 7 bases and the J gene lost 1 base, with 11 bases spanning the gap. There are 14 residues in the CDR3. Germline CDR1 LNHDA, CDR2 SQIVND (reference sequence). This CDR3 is CASISGGSGNTIYF. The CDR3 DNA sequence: TGTGCCAGTATTTCCGGGGGATCTGGAAACACCATATATTTT.

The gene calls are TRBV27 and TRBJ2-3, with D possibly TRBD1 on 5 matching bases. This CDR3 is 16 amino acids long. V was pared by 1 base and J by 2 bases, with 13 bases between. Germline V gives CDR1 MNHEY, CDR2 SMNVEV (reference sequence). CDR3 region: CASSLYPTEITDTQYF. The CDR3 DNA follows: TGTGCCAGCAGTTTATACCCGACAGAGATCACAGATACGCAGTATTTT.